This TCR beta chain was obtained from a study of T cells after yellow fever vaccination. Study-wide context: Fractions low in cell number were prepared with SMART-Seq v4 Ultra Low Input.

With regard to this clonotype: Its cognate antigen is unknown. The junction and the germline gene differ at one end; a read error may be behind it.

Overall study results and limits: Most primary-vaccination clones recurred post-booster (roughly 96% CD4, roughly 87% CD8).

TCR cDNA, made by 5'RACE template switching, carried an added universal primer site and UMIs. In TCRdb, the 5' RACE reads were re-called with MiXCR into one record per CDR3 protein. Among about 630,000 distinct CDR3 sequences listed, 9% to 15% were seen once. CDR1 and CDR2 from the germline V gene are LNHDA and SQIVND (reference sequence). There are 15 residues in the CDR3. This rearrangement joins TRBV19 to TRBJ2-2, with 9 bases fitting TRBD2. The source was PBMCs, collected on the day of the yellow fever booster vaccination. The receptor's source is a man aged 30-40 years who received the YFV17D yellow fever vaccine. The CDR3 protein is CASSSLAGTTGELLF. CDR3 sequence (DNA): TGTGCCAGTAGTAGCCTAGCGGGGACCACCGGGGAGCTGCTTTTT. Full variable domain (outside the CDR3, taken from reference TRBV19 and TRBJ2-2): DGGITQSPKYLFRKEGQNVTLSCEQNLNHDAMYWYRQDPGQGLRLIYYSQIVNDFQKGDIAEGYSVSREKKESFPLTVTSAQKNPTAFYLCASSSLAGTTGELLFGEGSRLTVL.